This T cell receptor (beta chain) was observed in a study of blood T cell repertoires in COVID-19 (dated by TCRdb to 2018 to 2021). Study-level background: The collaborator samples originated in the United States, Italy and Spain and spanned the acute and convalescent phases of COVID-19. The prospective study material was composed of cDNA or gDNA derived from T cells, B-cell-depleted T cells, or PBMCs. A freely available public database, intended as a resource for researchers studying the immune response to SARS-CoV-2, is where the repertoires were released. Samples were obtained from the ongoing ImmuneRACE study (first 160 participants) and from 1,254 subjects provided by 6 global collaborators. Where available, HLA class I and class II types were taken from metadata supplied by the sample provider and were not determined by assay-based typing. Subjects who had been exposed to COVID-19, were actively infected with it, or had recovered from it provided the deeply sampled blood TCRbeta repertoires that made up the dataset. The sample metadata nearly always contained a de-identified subject ID, COVID-19 status, age in years and sex.

Enrolling through a virtual design, the prospective study's participants ranged in age from roughly 18 to 95 years and lived across some 22 United States geographic areas. To assign participants to cohorts, the prospective study relied on clinical history that participants themselves reported in a screening survey and a study questionnaire. ImmuneRACE Cohort 3 recovered participants were defined by two consecutive negative NP/OP PCR tests, healthcare professional clearance, or symptom resolution. Each participant in the prospective study had whole blood, serum and a nasopharyngeal or oropharyngeal swab collected by mobile phlebotomists. Participants in the prospective study had the option to provide additional blood draws and questionnaires over a 2-month period. Before DNA extraction, blood samples from the prospective study were shipped at room temperature or frozen. TCRbeta CDR3 regions were amplified from genomic DNA by means of the immunoSEQ Assay, a bias-controlled multiplex PCR. Turning to the authors' computational methods: Within the assay, amplification of reference gene primers was used to estimate how many nucleated cells each sample contained. To quantify the absolute abundance of each unique TCRbeta CDR3 rearrangement, sequence reads were collapsed and filtered. Productive Simpson clonality was computed per sample as the square root of Simpson's diversity index over productive rearrangements. Not all clones reach the TCRdb copy of this immuneACCESS table, which keeps in-frame sequences only. Checked studies attribute under half of the gap to unresolved V genes and leave the rest unexplained. The D gene and trimming were derived from the DNA, and the V and J assignments and clone size from that table. The sample has about 46,000 clones on record, roughly 86% of them singletons. The ten most abundant clones make up under 4% of the sample.

The germline V and J ends show losses of 5 bases and 4 bases respectively, and no gene match explains 9 bases of the junction. The CDR3 numbers 15 residues from cysteine through phenylalanine. The kept DNA is CDR3 alone, 45 bases in frame from the first base. The germline V gene supplies CDR1 KGHSH and CDR2 LQKENI. On this clone: What this receptor recognizes is not known. No quality values exist for individual bases; no much larger clone is one base distant.

Study-wide conclusions, independent of this receptor: The quantity of clinical and demographic metadata differed by source and by participant and was supplied without curation.

The receptor was derived from a woman aged 45 to 65 who had recovered from COVID-19. Sequencing used PBMCs or T cells enriched from blood (not recorded which). The V and J segments used are TRBV18 and TRBJ2-7, with TRBD1 matching 9 junction bases. DNA sequence: TGTGCCAGCTCATCCGGGACAGGGTTCACGTACGAGCAGTACTTC. Translation gives CASSSGTGFTYEQYF. Full variable domain (CDR3 extended with the reference TRBV18 and TRBJ2-7 proteins): NAGVMQNPRHLVRRRGQEARLRCSPMKGHSHVYWYRQLPEEGLKFMVYLQKENIIDESGMPKERFSAEFPKEGPSILRIQQVVRGDSAAYFCASSSGTGFTYEQYFGPGTRLTVT.